Below are 32 T cell receptor beta chains sequenced from a single sample in a study of blood T cell repertoires in COVID-19. TCRdb's copy holds only in-frame clones and misses some; the assay was immunoSEQ multiplex PCR. Here the sample spans some 120,000 clones, approximately 71% being singletons. The sequenced sample consisted of peripheral blood. Receptors were obtained from a human donor in a cohort sampled during active COVID-19.

The chain couples TRBV28 to TRBJ1-1; a possible D gene is TRBD1 (6 bases). V lost 4 bases and J lost 6, with 21 bases in between. Germline CDR1 and CDR2: MDHEN and SYDVKM. The CDR3 covers 16 residues. CDR3 sequence: CASSYAREGGSSEAFF. CDR3 nucleotides: TGTGCCAGCAGTTATGCCAGGGAAGGGGGAAGTTCTGAAGCTTTCTTT.

There are a few counts of this clone. This chain connects TRBV5-1 to TRBJ1-1; tentative D call: TRBD1 (6 bases). Trimming cost V 3 bases and J 4 bases, with 10 bases left between them. Germline V CDR1 and CDR2: SGHRS, YFSETQ. The CDR3 is 13 residues long. Written as DNA, the CDR3 is TGCGCCAGCAGCTATTACAGGGCCACTGAAGCTTTCTTT. It yields the protein CASSYYRATEAFF. Full variable domain (outside the CDR3, taken from reference TRBV5-1 and TRBJ1-1): KAGVTQTPRYLIKTRGQQVTLSCSPISGHRSVSWYQQTPGQGLQFLFEYFSETQRNKGNFPGRFSGRQFSNSRSEMNVSTLELGDSALYLCASSYYRATEAFFGQGTRLTVV.

The chain employs TRBV6-1 and TRBJ1-2; D possibly corresponds to TRBD1 (5 bases). Trimming stripped 2 bases from V and 4 bases from J, with 8 bases between. Germline V lookup: CDR1 MNHNS, CDR2 SASEGT. The CDR3 has 13 residues. Here the CDR3 reads CASSEQGVYGYTF. In DNA, the CDR3 is TGTGCCAGCAGTGAACAGGGTGTCTATGGCTACACCTTC.

This chain uses TRBV5-1 with TRBJ1-1, with no clear D. Germline lookup yields CDR1 SGHRS and CDR2 YFSETQ. The CDR3 sequence is 15 residues long. V was cut by 1 base and J by 4 bases, with 14 bases left in between. Here the CDR3 DNA reads TGCGCCAGCAGCTTGACCATTAGTGAGGGCACTGAAGCTTTCTTT. Protein sequence: CASSLTISEGTEAFF.

V usage is TRBV11-2 and J usage is TRBJ1-4, with 9 nucleotides matching TRBD1. This CDR3 is 16 amino acids long. Per the germline V gene, CDR1 is SGHAT and CDR2 is FQNNGV. V was pared by 3 bases and J by 8 bases, with 10 bases of the junction left unmatched. The CDR3 DNA reads TGTGCCAGCAGCTTGCCACAGGGGGCGAGTCGAGAAAAACTGTTTTTT. Protein: CASSLPQGASREKLFF. Filled out from reference TRBV11-2 and TRBJ1-4, the complete variable domain reads EAGVAQSPRYKIIEKRQSVAFWCNPISGHATLYWYQQILGQGPKLLIQFQNNGVVDDSQLPKDRFSAERLKGVDSTLKIQPAKLEDSAVYLCASSLPQGASREKLFFGSGTQLSVL.

V gene TRBV9 combines with J gene TRBJ2-1, with TRBD2 as a possible D gene (6 bases). CDR3 length: 16 residues. The germline gives CDR1 SGDLS, CDR2 YYNGEE. V lost 1 base to trimming and J lost 9 bases, with 20 bases between them. The CDR3 nucleotides are TGTGCCAGCAGCGTATTGGAGGGAGCCCTATTCAGTGAGCAGTTCTTC. Translating it yields CASSVLEGALFSEQFF.

The rearrangement links TRBV30 to TRBJ1-3; 7 bases line up with TRBD1. The V and J ends lost 3 bases and 2 bases, in that order; junction bases with no gene match: 1. Looked up from germline, CDR1 is GTSNPN and CDR2 is SVGIG (reference sequence). The CDR3 spans 13 residues. CDR3 sequence (DNA): TGTGCCTGGAGCGGGACAGCTGGAAACACCATATATTTT. Its translation: CAWSGTAGNTIYF.

The rearrangement uses TRBV6-6 and TRBJ1-1; D might be TRBD1 (6 bases). The CDR3 extends over 15 amino acids. Germline-derived CDR1 and CDR2 are MNHNY and SVGAGI (reference sequence). V was shortened by 6 bases and J by 1 base, with 15 bases between the two germline ends. The CDR3 region has the DNA TGTGCCAGCAGGAAACTACAGGGACAGAACACTGAAGCTTTCTTT. This codes for CASRKLQGQNTEAFF.

This chain joins TRBV28 and TRBJ1-2; no clear D. In germline, CDR1 is MDHEN, CDR2 SYDVKM. Trimming cost V 8 bases and J 4 bases, with 14 bases left between them. CDR3 length: 13 residues. CDR3 sequence (DNA): TGTGCCAGCTCCGTCCCCGAGGGCTATGGCTACACCTTC. It codes for CASSVPEGYGYTF.

This chain connects TRBV10-1 to TRBJ2-5, with 7 bases matching TRBD1. This CDR3 region has 13 residues. The germline CDR1 and CDR2 sequences are WNHNN and SYGVQD (reference sequence). The V and J ends lost 8 bases and 3 bases, in that order; junction bases with no gene match: 6. This chain's CDR3 is CASGDTGEETQYF. Written as DNA, the CDR3 is TGCGCCAGCGGGGACACAGGGGAAGAGACCCAGTACTTC.

The chain has TRBV3-1 (or the pseudogene TRBV3-2) and TRBJ2-7; TRBD1 matches at 7 bases. With V trimmed by 5 bases and J by 0 bases, 4 bases remained unmatched. This CDR3 is 14 amino acids long. The germline V gene has CDR1 LGHDT and CDR2 YNNKEL (reference sequence). The CDR3 coding sequence is TGTGCCAGCAGCTCCGGGACAGCCTCCTACGAGCAGTACTTC. Its protein product is CASSSGTASYEQYF.

This chain links TRBV28 with TRBJ2-3; 8 bases map to TRBD2. Germline CDR1 and CDR2: MDHEN and SYDVKM. The ends lost 4 bases at V and 2 bases at J; junction bases unmatched: 17. The CDR3 is made up of 19 amino acids. The CDR3 spells CASSSPGKTSENDTDTQYF. The CDR3 region has the DNA TGTGCCAGCAGTTCCCCAGGCAAGACTAGCGAAAATGACACAGATACGCAGTATTTT. Full variable domain (outside the CDR3, taken from reference TRBV28 and TRBJ2-3): DVKVTQSSRYLVKRTGEKVFLECVQDMDHENMFWYRQDPGLGLRLIYFSYDVKMKEKGDIPEGYSVSREKKERFSLILESASTNQTSMYLCASSSPGKTSENDTDTQYFGPGTRLTVL.

The gene calls are TRBV19 and TRBJ1-5, with 7 nucleotides matching TRBD1. CDR1 LNHDA and CDR2 SQIVND come from the germline V gene (reference sequence). The CDR3 has 13 amino acids. J gave up 7 bases and V 6 bases, and 6 bases lay outside the gene matches. For the CDR3, the DNA is TGTGCCAGTAGAAGGGGGCAGCGGCAGCCCCAGCATTTT. It encodes CASRRGQRQPQHF.

The chain is built from TRBV23-1 and TRBJ2-1; 7 positions match TRBD1. TRBV23-1 is labeled an ORF, and its function is uncertain. CDR3 size: 14 residues. V gave up 7 bases and J gave up 5 bases; unmatched junction bases: 8. This CDR3 reads CASNIRDSHNEQFF. The CDR3 DNA reads TGCGCCAGCAATATCCGGGACAGTCACAATGAGCAGTTCTTC.

This clone has a handful of counts. The J gene is TRBJ2-7, the V gene TRBV11-2; D is perhaps TRBD2 (6 bases). Looked up from germline, CDR1 is SGHAT and CDR2 is FQNNGV. V lost 1 base, J lost 2 bases, and 9 bases lay in between. The CDR3 is 14 residues long. Here the CDR3 DNA reads TGTGCCAGCAGCTTAGGGGGAGGACCCTACGAGCAGTACTTC. It encodes CASSLGGGPYEQYF. Full variable domain (outside the CDR3, taken from reference TRBV11-2 and TRBJ2-7): EAGVAQSPRYKIIEKRQSVAFWCNPISGHATLYWYQQILGQGPKLLIQFQNNGVVDDSQLPKDRFSAERLKGVDSTLKIQPAKLEDSAVYLCASSLGGGPYEQYFGPGTRLTVT.

The chain combines TRBV27 with TRBJ2-7, with TRBD2 matching 10 bases. This CDR3 contains 16 residues. The V gene's germline CDR1 is MNHEY and CDR2 SMNVEV (reference sequence). Losses at the gene ends were 2 bases for V and 0 bases for J; bases not matched to a gene: 4. The CDR3 sequence: CASSLGLAESSYEQYF. The CDR3 nucleotides read TGTGCCAGCAGTTTAGGACTAGCGGAAAGCTCCTACGAGCAGTACTTC.

The gene calls are TRBV27 and TRBJ1-6, with D maybe TRBD1 (5 bases). The germline V gene encodes CDR1 MNHEY and CDR2 SMNVEV (reference sequence). The CDR3 is 16 residues long. V lost 5 bases, J lost 0 bases, and 11 bases lay in between. The CDR3 nucleotides are TGTGCCAGCAGTCCAGGGTATTCCTCCTATAATTCACCCCTCCACTTT. It specifies CASSPGYSSYNSPLHF.

This chain joins TRBV19 and TRBJ2-7, with a weak D call TRBD2 (6 bases). This CDR3 spans 13 amino acids. Trimming left V 5 bases short and J 4 bases short, with 12 bases between. CDR1 LNHDA and CDR2 SQIVND come from the germline V gene (reference sequence). CDR3 coding DNA: TGTGCCAGTAGTTCGGGACTCCAATACGAGCAGTACTTC. Translation gives CASSSGLQYEQYF.

The chain employs TRBV9 and TRBJ2-6; TRBD2 agrees at 8 bases. This CDR3 spans 19 amino acids. Germline V lookup: CDR1 SGDLS, CDR2 YYNGEE. V was pared by 0 bases and J by 0 bases, with 8 bases of the junction left unmatched. As DNA, the CDR3 is TGTGCCAGCAGCGTAGATCACCCCGCGGGAGGCTCTGGGGCCAACGTCCTGACTTTC. Its protein product is CASSVDHPAGGSGANVLTF.

V usage is TRBV28 and J usage is TRBJ2-5, with TRBD2 matching 7 bases. Per the germline V gene, CDR1 is MDHEN and CDR2 is SYDVKM. J was trimmed by 2 bases and V by 0 bases; bases with no gene match: 3. This CDR3 is built from 15 residues. The CDR3: CASSLWAGVQETQYF. CDR3 coding DNA: TGTGCCAGCAGTTTATGGGCGGGAGTGCAAGAGACCCAGTACTTC.

The chain has TRBV5-1 and TRBJ2-7, with a weak D call TRBD2 (6 bases). With 3 bases removed from V and 5 bases from J, the gap between germline ends came to 12 bases. There are 13 residues in the CDR3. Germline V gene sequence: CDR1 SGHRS, CDR2 YFSETQ. CDR3 residues: CASSSGAGHEQYF. CDR3 DNA: TGCGCCAGCAGCTCGGGAGCCGGGCACGAGCAGTACTTC.

The chain recombines TRBV19 with TRBJ2-1; 12 bases map to TRBD2. Germline lookup yields CDR1 LNHDA and CDR2 SQIVND (reference sequence). The V and J ends lost 5 bases and 9 bases, in that order; junction bases with no gene match: 2. The CDR3 sequence is 13 residues long. The CDR3 sequence: CASSLAGGIEQFF. DNA of the CDR3: TGTGCCAGTAGTCTAGCGGGGGGGATTGAGCAGTTCTTC.

The V gene is TRBV7-8, the J gene TRBJ1-5; D is perhaps TRBD1 (6 bases). The length of the CDR3 is 17 residues. V was clipped by 5 bases and J by 3 bases, with 20 bases between them. Per the germline V gene, CDR1 is SGHVS and CDR2 is FQNEAQ. CDR3 sequence: CASSPGVAGENNQPQHF. As DNA, the CDR3 is TGTGCCAGCAGCCCAGGAGTCGCAGGGGAGAACAATCAGCCCCAGCATTTT.

The chain uses TRBV5-1 and TRBJ2-5, with D uncertain. The ends were cut back, 4 bases at V and 0 bases at J, with 16 bases in the middle. Germline lookup yields CDR1 SGHRS and CDR2 YFSETQ. CDR3 size: 16 residues. The DNA of the CDR3 is TGCGCCAGCAGCCCCGGTGTAGCTATAGACCAAGAGACCCAGTACTTC. Translation gives CASSPGVAIDQETQYF.

V usage is TRBV7-8 and J usage is TRBJ2-7; D gene uncertain. This CDR3 region has 14 residues. Germline V gives CDR1 SGHVS, CDR2 FQNEAQ. Trimming cost V 3 bases and J 1 base, with 10 bases left between them. The CDR3, as DNA: TGTGCCAGCAGCTTTGCGAAGTTGTCCTACGAGCAGTACTTC. Its protein is CASSFAKLSYEQYF.

The CDR3 nucleotides read TGTGCCAGCAAAGGACAGGGAGGTAACCAGCCCCAGCATTTT. Translation gives CASKGQGGNQPQHF. The chain carries TRBV4-2 and TRBJ1-5; TRBD1 matches at 8 bases. CDR1 is LGHNA and CDR2 is YNFKEQ in the germline V gene. The ends lost 7 bases at V and 7 bases at J; junction bases unmatched: 9. The CDR3 extends over 14 amino acids.

The chain couples TRBV19 to TRBJ2-7; D is unresolved. V lost 5 bases and J 6 bases, leaving 14 bases between the germline ends. The germline V gene encodes CDR1 LNHDA and CDR2 SQIVND (reference sequence). The CDR3 length is 13 residues. The CDR3 spells CASSPSLQSEQYF. The CDR3 nucleotides are TGTGCCAGTAGTCCTTCCCTACAGAGCGAGCAGTACTTC.

Concerning this clone: This specimen includes other DNA sequences encoding the same CDR3. The gene calls are TRBV7-9 and TRBJ1-1, with D uncertain. This CDR3 spans 12 amino acids. CDR1 is SEHNR and CDR2 is FQNEAQ in the germline V gene (reference sequence). Trimming stripped 2 bases from V and 3 bases from J, with 4 bases between. The CDR3 spells CASSLSDTEAFF. The DNA of the CDR3 is TGTGCCAGCAGCTTATCCGACACTGAAGCTTTCTTT.

This rearrangement joins TRBV18 to TRBJ2-3, with 9 bases lining up with TRBD2. The CDR3 sequence is 16 residues long. Per the germline V gene, CDR1 is KGHSH and CDR2 is LQKENI. The V and J ends lost 1 base and 4 bases, in that order; junction bases with no gene match: 6. The CDR3 reads CASSPLKAGGADTQYF. The CDR3 DNA sequence: TGTGCCAGCTCACCACTGAAAGCGGGAGGAGCAGATACGCAGTATTTT.

The chain combines TRBV28 with TRBJ2-7, with a possible D match to TRBD2 (6 bases). CDR3 length equals 13 residues. Trimming removed 9 bases from V and 2 bases from J, with 14 bases in between. Germline lookup yields CDR1 MDHEN and CDR2 SYDVKM. CDR3: CASLREVPYEQYF. Here the CDR3 DNA reads TGTGCCAGTTTAAGGGAGGTACCCTACGAGCAGTACTTC. Combining the CDR3 with reference TRBV28 and TRBJ2-7 gives the whole variable domain DVKVTQSSRYLVKRTGEKVFLECVQDMDHENMFWYRQDPGLGLRLIYFSYDVKMKEKGDIPEGYSVSREKKERFSLILESASTNQTSMYLCASLREVPYEQYFGPGTRLTVT.

The chain joins TRBV6-6 to TRBJ2-2; 9 positions match TRBD1. V lost 0 bases, J lost 7 bases, and 3 bases stayed unmatched. Germline loops: CDR1 MNHNY, CDR2 SVGAGI (reference sequence). This CDR3 region has 15 residues. CDR3 amino acids: CASSYSGQGNGELFF. The CDR3 nucleotides are TGTGCCAGCAGTTACTCGGGACAGGGCAACGGGGAGCTGTTTTTT.

The J gene is TRBJ2-7, the V gene TRBV18, with 11 nucleotides matching TRBD2. The CDR3 contains 19 residues. CDR1 and CDR2 (germline): KGHSH, LQKENI. V gave up 3 bases and J gave up 4 bases; unmatched junction bases: 17. CDR3 coding DNA: TGTGCCAGCTCACCGCCGACGACTAGCGGGATCCATGTCCGGTACGAGCAGTACTTC. Its translation is CASSPPTTSGIHVRYEQYF. The full variable domain, completed using reference TRBV18 and TRBJ2-7, is NAGVMQNPRHLVRRRGQEARLRCSPMKGHSHVYWYRQLPEEGLKFMVYLQKENIIDESGMPKERFSAEFPKEGPSILRIQQVVRGDSAAYFCASSPPTTSGIHVRYEQYFGPGTRLTVT.